The clone carrying this TCR beta chain was counted a few times. Here immunoSEQ multiplex PCR was the method, and the copy in TCRdb shows in-frame clones only, minus some. The repertoire consists of roughly 280,000 clones, with approximately 83% occurring once and the leading ten covering more than 9.5%. This sample is part of a study of blood T cell repertoires in COVID-19. About the research overall: Spain, Italy and the United States supplied samples that represented acute and convalescent COVID-19. Sources were T cells, B-cell-depleted T cells, or PBMCs; the material itself was cDNA or gDNA.

This TCR derives from a woman in her 70s with acute or convalescent COVID-19. The specimen was peripheral blood.

The DNA of the CDR3 is TGTGCCATCAGTGACGGGTATGAAGCTTTCTTT. Protein product: CAISDGYEAFF. The J gene is TRBJ1-1, the V gene TRBV10-3; D not certain. The CDR3 extends over 11 amino acids. With 3 bases removed from V and 7 bases from J, the gap between germline ends came to 6 bases. Germline assignment: CDR1 ENHRY and CDR2 SYGVKD.